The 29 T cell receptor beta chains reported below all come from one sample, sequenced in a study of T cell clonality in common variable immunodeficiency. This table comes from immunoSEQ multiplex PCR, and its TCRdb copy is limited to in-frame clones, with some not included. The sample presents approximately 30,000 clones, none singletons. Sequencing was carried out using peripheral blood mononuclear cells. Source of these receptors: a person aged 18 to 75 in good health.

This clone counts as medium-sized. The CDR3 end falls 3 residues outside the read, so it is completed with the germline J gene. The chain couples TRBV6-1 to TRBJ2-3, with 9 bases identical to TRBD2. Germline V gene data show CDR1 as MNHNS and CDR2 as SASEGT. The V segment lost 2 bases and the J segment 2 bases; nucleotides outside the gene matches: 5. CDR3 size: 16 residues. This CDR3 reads CASSENVAGVTDTQYF. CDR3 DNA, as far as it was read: TGTGCCAGCAGTGAAAACGTAGCGGGAGTCACAGATACG.

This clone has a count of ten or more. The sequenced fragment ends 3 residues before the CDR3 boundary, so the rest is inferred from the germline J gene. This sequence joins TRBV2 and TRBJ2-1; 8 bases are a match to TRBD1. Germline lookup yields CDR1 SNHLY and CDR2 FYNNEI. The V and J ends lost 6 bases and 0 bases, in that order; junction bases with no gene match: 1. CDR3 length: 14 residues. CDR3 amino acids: CASSGQGSYNEQFF. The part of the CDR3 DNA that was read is TGTGCCAGCAGCGGACAGGGCTCCTACAATGAG.

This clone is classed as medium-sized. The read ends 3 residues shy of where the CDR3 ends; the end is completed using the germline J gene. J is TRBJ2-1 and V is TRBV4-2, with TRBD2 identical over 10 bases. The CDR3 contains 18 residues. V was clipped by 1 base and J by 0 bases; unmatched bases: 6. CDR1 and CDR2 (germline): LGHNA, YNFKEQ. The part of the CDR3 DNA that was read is TGTGCCAGCAGCCAAGTTTCCCTAGCGGGAGTCTCCTACAATGAG. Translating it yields CASSQVSLAGVSYNE. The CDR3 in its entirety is CASSQVSLAGVSYNEQFF.

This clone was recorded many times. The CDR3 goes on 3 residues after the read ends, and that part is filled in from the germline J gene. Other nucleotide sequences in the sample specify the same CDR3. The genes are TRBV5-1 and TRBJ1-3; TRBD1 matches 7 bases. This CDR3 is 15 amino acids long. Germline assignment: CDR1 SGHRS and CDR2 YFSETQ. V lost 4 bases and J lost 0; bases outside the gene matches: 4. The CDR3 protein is CASSAGTASGNTIYF. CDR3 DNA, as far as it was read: TGCGCCAGCAGCGCCGGGACAGCCTCTGGAAACACC.

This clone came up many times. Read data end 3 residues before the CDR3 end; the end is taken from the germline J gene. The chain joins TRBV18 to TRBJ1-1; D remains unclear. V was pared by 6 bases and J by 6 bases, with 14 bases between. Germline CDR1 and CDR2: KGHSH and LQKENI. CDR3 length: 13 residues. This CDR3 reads CASSPYGVPEAFF. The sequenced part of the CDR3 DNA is TGTGCCAGCTCCCCCTATGGTGTTCCTGAA. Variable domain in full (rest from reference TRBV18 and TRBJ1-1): NAGVMQNPRHLVRRRGQEARLRCSPMKGHSHVYWYRQLPEEGLKFMVYLQKENIIDESGMPKERFSAEFPKEGPSILRIQQVVRGDSAAYFCASSPYGVPEAFFGQGTRLTVV.

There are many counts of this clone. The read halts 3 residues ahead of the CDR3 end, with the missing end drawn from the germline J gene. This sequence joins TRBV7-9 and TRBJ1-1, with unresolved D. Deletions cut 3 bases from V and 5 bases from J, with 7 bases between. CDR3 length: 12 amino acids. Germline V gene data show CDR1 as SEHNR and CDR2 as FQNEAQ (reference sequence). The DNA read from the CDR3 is TGTGCCAGCAGCTTCGGGGTGACTGAA. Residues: CASSFGVTE. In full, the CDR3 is CASSFGVTEAFF.

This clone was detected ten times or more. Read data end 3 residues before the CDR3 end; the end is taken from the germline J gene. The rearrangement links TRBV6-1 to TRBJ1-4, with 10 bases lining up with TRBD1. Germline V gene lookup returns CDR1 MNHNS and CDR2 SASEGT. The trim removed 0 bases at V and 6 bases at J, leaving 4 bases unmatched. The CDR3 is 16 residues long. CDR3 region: CASSEAPTGGYEKLFF. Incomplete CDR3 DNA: TGTGCCAGCAGTGAAGCCCCGACAGGGGGCTATGAAAAA.

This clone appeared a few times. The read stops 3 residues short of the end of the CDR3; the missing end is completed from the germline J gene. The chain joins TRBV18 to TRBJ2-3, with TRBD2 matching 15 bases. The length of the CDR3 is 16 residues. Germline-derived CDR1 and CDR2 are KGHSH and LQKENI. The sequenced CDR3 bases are TGTGCCAGCTCACTGGGACTAGCGGGAGGTGAAGAGACG. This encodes CASSLGLAGGEET. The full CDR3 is CASSLGLAGGEETQYF.

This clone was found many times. Incomplete CDR3 DNA: TGTGCCAGCAGCCCCGGACTAGCGCCCACCTACGAG. It codes for CASSPGLAPTYE. The entire CDR3 protein is CASSPGLAPTYEQYF. The chain combines TRBV5-6 with TRBJ2-7; 9 bases align to TRBD2. The missing CDR3 end, 3 residues past where the read stops, is filled in from the germline J gene. The J segment lost 2 bases and the V segment lost 4 bases, leaving 7 bases of the junction unmatched. Germline lookup yields CDR1 SGHDT and CDR2 YYEEEE. The CDR3 length is 15 residues.

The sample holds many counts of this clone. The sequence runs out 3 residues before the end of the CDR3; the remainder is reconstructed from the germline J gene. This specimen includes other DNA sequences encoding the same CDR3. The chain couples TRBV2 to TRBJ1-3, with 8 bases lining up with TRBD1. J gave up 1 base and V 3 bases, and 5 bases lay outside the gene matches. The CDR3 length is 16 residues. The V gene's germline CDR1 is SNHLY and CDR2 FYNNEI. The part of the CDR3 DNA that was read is TGTGCCAGCAGTGACCAGGGGGCGATATCTGGAAACACC. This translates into CASSDQGAISGNT. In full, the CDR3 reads CASSDQGAISGNTIYF.

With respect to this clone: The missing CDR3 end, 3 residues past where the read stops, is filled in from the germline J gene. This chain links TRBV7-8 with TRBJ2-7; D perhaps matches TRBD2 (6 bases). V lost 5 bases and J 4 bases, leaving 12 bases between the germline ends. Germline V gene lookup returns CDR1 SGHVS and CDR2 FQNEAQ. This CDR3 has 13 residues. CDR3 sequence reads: CASSPGLQYEQYF. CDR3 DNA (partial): TGTGCCAGCAGCCCGGGACTCCAATACGAG.

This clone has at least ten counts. CDR3 DNA, as far as it was read: TGTGCCAGCAGCTTGGCCGGGACAGGGCTCACTGAA. Amino acid sequence: CASSLAGTGLTE. The complete CDR3 protein is CASSLAGTGLTEAFF. V and J are TRBV5-5 and TRBJ1-1, with 9 positions matching TRBD1. The read terminates 3 residues before the CDR3 end, so the remaining end is supplied by the germline J gene. This CDR3 has 15 amino acids. The V gene end was trimmed by 0 bases and the J gene end by 4 bases; junction bases not matched to a gene: 4. From germline, CDR1 is SGHKS and CDR2 YYEKEE (reference sequence). The entire variable domain, with the rest obtained from reference TRBV5-5 and TRBJ1-1, is as follows: DAGVTQSPTHLIKTRGQQVTLRCSPISGHKSVSWYQQVLGQGPQFIFQYYEKEERGRGNFPDRFSARQFPNYSSELNVNALLLGDSALYLCASSLAGTGLTEAFFGQGTRLTVV.

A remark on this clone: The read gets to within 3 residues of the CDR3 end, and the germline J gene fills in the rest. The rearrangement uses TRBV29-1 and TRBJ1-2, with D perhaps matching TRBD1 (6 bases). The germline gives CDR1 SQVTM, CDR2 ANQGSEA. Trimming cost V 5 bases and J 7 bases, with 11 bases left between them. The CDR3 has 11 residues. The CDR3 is CSVMGATGYTF. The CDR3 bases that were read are TGCAGCGTTATGGGGGCGACTGGC.

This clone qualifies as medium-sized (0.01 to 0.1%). Incomplete CDR3 DNA: TGCGCCAGCAGTTCCCAGCAGACATACAATGAG. Protein: CASSSQQTYNE. The entire CDR3 protein reads CASSSQQTYNEQFF. The rearrangement uses TRBV5-1 and TRBJ2-1; D is ambiguous. Sequencing ends 3 residues short of the CDR3 end; the germline J gene provides the rest. V gave up 5 bases and J gave up 4 bases, with 13 bases separating them. The CDR3 runs 14 residues. Germline lookup yields CDR1 SGHRS and CDR2 YFSETQ.

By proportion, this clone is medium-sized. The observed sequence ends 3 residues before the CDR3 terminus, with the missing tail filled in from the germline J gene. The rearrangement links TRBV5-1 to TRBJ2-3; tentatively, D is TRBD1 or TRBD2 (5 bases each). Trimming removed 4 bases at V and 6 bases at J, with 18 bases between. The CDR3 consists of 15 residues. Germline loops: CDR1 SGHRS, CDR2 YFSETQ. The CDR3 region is CASSARGLNPDTQYF. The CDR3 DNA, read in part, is TGCGCCAGCAGCGCGAGGGGCCTTAACCCTGATACG.

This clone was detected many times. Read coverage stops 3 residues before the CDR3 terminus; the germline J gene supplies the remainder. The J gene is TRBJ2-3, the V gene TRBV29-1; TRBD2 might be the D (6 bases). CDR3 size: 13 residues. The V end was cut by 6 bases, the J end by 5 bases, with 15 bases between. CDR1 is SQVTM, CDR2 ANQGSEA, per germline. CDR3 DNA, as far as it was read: TGCAGCGTGCAGACTAGGCGGGTAGATACG. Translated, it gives CSVQTRRVDT. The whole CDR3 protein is CSVQTRRVDTQYF.

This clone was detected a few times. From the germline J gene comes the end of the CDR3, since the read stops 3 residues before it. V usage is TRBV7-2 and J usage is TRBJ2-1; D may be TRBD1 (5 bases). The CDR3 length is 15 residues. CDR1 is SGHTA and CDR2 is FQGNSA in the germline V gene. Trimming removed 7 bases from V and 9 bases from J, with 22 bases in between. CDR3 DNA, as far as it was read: TGTGCCAGCACCCAGTCAGGGCCCGGTATAGGTGAG. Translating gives CASTQSGPGIGE. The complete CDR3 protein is CASTQSGPGIGEQFF.

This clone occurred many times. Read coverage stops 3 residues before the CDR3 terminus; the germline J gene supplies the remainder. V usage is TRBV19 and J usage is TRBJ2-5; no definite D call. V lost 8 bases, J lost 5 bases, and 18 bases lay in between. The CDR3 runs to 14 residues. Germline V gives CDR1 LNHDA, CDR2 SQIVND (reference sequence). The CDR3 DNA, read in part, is TGTGCCAGTCAGAGGCAGGCCTTTATGGAGACC. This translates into CASQRQAFMET. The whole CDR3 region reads CASQRQAFMETQYF.

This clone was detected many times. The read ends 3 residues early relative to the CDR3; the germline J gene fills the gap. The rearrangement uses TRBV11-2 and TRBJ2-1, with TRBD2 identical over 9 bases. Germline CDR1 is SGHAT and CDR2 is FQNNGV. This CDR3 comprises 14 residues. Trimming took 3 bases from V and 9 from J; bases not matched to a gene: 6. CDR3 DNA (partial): TGTGCCAGCAGCTTCAATAGCGGGAGAGGTGAG. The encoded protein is CASSFNSGRGE. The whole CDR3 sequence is CASSFNSGRGEQFF.

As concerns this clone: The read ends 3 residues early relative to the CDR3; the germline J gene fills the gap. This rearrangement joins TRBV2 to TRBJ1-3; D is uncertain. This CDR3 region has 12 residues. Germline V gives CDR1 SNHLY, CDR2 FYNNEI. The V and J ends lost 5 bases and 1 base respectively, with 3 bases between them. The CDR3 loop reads CASSRSGNTIYF. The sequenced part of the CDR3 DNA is TGTGCCAGCAGTCGTTCTGGAAACACC.

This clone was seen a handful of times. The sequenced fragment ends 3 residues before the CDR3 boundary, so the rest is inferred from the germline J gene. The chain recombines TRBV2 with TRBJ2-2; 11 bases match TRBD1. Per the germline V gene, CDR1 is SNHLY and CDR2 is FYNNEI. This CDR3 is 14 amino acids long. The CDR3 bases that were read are TGTGCCAGCAGGGGACAGGGGGTTCCTTCACCG. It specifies CASRGQGVPSP. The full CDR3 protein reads CASRGQGVPSPLFF. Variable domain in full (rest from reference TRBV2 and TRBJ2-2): EPEVTQTPSHQVTQMGQEVILRCVPISNHLYFYWYRQILGQKVEFLVSFYNNEISEKSEIFDDQFSVERPDGSNFTLKIRSTKLEDSAMYFCASRGQGVPSPLFFGEGSRLTVL.

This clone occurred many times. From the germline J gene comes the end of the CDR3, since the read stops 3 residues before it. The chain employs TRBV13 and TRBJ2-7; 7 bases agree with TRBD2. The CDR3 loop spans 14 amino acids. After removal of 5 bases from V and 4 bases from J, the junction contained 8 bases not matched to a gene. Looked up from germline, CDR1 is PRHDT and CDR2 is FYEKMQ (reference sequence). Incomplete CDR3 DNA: TGTGCCAGCAGCCCCAGCGGGGTCCCTTACGAG. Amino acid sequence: CASSPSGVPYE. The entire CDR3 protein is CASSPSGVPYEQYF.

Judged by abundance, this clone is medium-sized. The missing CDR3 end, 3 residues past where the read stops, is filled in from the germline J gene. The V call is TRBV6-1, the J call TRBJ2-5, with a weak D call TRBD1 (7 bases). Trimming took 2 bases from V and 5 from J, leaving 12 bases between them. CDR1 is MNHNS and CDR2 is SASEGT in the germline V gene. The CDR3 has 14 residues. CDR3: CASSEQGGRETQYF. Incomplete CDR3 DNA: TGTGCCAGCAGTGAACAGGGGGGTAGGGAGACC.

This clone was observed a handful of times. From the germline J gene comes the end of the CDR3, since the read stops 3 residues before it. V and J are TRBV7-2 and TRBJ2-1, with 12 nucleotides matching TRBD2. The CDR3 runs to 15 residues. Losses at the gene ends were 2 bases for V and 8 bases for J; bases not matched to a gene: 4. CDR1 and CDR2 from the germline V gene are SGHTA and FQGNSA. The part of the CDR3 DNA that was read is TGTGCCAGCAGCTTACTAGCGGGAGGGCCGGATGAG. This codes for CASSLLAGGPDE. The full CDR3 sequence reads CASSLLAGGPDEQFF.

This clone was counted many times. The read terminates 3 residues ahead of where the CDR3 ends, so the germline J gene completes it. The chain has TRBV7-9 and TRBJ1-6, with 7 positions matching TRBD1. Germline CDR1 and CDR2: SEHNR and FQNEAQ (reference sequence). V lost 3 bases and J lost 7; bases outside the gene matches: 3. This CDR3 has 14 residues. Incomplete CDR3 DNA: TGTGCCAGCAGCTTGGGGACAGAGAATTCACCC. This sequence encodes CASSLGTENSP. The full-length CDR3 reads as CASSLGTENSPLHF.

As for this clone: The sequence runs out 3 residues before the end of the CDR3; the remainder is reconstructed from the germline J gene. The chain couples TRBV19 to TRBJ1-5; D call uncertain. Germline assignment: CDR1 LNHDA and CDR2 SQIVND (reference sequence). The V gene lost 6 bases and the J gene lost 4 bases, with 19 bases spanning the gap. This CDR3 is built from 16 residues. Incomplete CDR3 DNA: TGTGCCAGTAGCTCATTCAAGGGTGTCAGGAATCAGCCC. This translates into CASSSFKGVRNQP. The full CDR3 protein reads CASSSFKGVRNQPQHF.

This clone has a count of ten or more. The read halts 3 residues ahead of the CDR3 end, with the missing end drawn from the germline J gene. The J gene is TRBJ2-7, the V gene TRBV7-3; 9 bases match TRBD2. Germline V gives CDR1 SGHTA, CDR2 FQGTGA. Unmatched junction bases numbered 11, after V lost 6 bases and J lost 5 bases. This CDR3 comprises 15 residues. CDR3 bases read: TGTGCCAGCAGTCAGGGTAGCGGGAGAAGAAACGAG. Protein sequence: CASSQGSGRRNE. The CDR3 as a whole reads CASSQGSGRRNEQYF.

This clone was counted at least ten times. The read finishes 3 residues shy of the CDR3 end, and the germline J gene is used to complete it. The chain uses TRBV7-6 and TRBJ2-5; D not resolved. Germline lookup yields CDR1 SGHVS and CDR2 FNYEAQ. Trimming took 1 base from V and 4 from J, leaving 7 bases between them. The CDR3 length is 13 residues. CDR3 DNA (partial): TGTGCCAGCAGCTTAGAGGCTGGAGAGACC. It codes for CASSLEAGET. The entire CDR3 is CASSLEAGETQYF.

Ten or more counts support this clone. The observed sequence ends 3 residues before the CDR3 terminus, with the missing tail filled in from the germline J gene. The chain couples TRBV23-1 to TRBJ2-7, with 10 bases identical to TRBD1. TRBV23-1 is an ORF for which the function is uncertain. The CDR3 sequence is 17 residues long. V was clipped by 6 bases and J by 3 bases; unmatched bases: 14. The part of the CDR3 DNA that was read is TGCGCCAGCAGAGGGACAGGGGAAATCTCGTTGGGCTACGAG. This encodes CASRGTGEISLGYE. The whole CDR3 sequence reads CASRGTGEISLGYEQYF.